The present T cell receptor beta chain was sequenced within a study of T cell responses to AZD1222 COVID-19 vaccine. Germline CDR1 and CDR2: MNHEY and SVGAGI. V lost 2 bases, J lost 7 bases, and 6 bases stayed unmatched. This CDR3 is built from 16 residues. This clone was detected only a few times. The assay was immunoSEQ multiplex PCR, and TCRdb's table has in-frame clones only and misses some. The data contain some 67,000 clones, 83% of them singletons. This TCR derives from an adult who received the AZD1222 COVID-19 vaccine. The chain combines TRBV6-5 with TRBJ2-1; 12 positions match TRBD1. The sequenced sample was peripheral blood, obtained 28 days after the second AZD1222 dose. As DNA, the CDR3 is TGTGCCAGCAGTTACAAGGGACAGGGGGCGAATAATGAGCAGTTCTTC. This gives the protein CASSYKGQGANNEQFF.